The 5 T cell receptor beta chains listed next were all sequenced from one sample in a study of T cell responses to AZD1222 COVID-19 vaccine. TCRdb's table, derived via immunoSEQ multiplex PCR, lists solely in-frame clones and lacks some. Of 250,000 or so clones in the sample, more than 80% were seen once. Sequencing was performed on peripheral blood, taken on day 0 of AZD1222 vaccination. These TCRs come from an adult in good health.

This rearrangement joins TRBV5-5 to TRBJ2-7; 8 bases are shared with TRBD1. The V segment lost 2 bases and the J segment 6 bases; nucleotides outside the gene matches: 4. This CDR3 contains 13 residues. CDR1 SGHKS and CDR2 YYEKEE come from the germline V gene (reference sequence). CDR3 amino acids: CASSLGQGGEQYF. The CDR3 coding sequence is TGTGCCAGCAGCTTAGGACAGGGAGGCGAGCAGTACTTC.

The V gene is TRBV19, the J gene TRBJ2-7, with D perhaps matching TRBD1 (5 bases). Trimming stripped 7 bases from V and 6 bases from J, with 16 bases between. Germline V gives CDR1 LNHDA, CDR2 SQIVND (reference sequence). The CDR3 loop spans 13 amino acids. CDR3 nucleotides: TGTGCCAGTACCCCCCAGGGAACCGGCGAGCAGTACTTC. Its protein is CASTPQGTGEQYF.

This chain joins TRBV27 and TRBJ1-4; no firm D call. The CDR3 runs 16 residues. V was clipped by 6 bases and J by 6 bases, with 20 bases between them. Germline values: CDR1 MNHEY, CDR2 SMNVEV (reference sequence). The CDR3 nucleotides are TGTGCCAGCAGCAAGGTCAGGCTACGGGCCCATGAAAAACTGTTTTTT. It encodes CASSKVRLRAHEKLFF.

The chain recombines TRBV10-1 with TRBJ1-4, with no clear D. V dropped 5 bases and J dropped 4 bases, with 8 bases sitting between them. Per the germline V gene, CDR1 is WNHNN and CDR2 is SYGVQD (reference sequence). The CDR3 loop spans 13 amino acids. CDR3: CASSRSGNEKLFF. The CDR3 DNA reads as TGCGCCAGCAGTCGATCGGGTAATGAAAAACTGTTTTTT.

The chain joins TRBV3-1 (or the pseudogene TRBV3-2) to TRBJ2-1; TRBD2 matches 8 bases. CDR1 is LGHDT and CDR2 is YNNKEL in the germline V gene (reference sequence). This CDR3 has 15 amino acids. V shed 4 bases and J 3 bases; nucleotides not matched to a gene: 5. The CDR3 sequence: CASSPSGGFYNEQFF. The CDR3 DNA reads as TGTGCCAGCAGCCCAAGCGGGGGATTCTACAATGAGCAGTTCTTC.